This is a list of T cell receptor beta chains from one sample in a study of T cells in localized non-small cell lung cancer. The table came from immunoSEQ multiplex PCR; TCRdb's copy has only in-frame clones and leaves some out. In the table there are around 64,000 clones, approximately 90% of which are singletons. The sample here was peripheral blood, taken before any cancer treatment. These receptors all stem from a man aged 35 to 70 with stage I lung adenocarcinoma. CDR3s include the opening cysteine and the closing phenylalanine or tryptophan. The D gene is left open where the match is weak. Rows may omit the clone size; those that give it use once, few, many or a size class.

d_gene	len	v_gene	abundance	j_gene	CDR3aa	CDR3nt
-	14	TRBV11-2	-	TRBJ1-5	CASSASGVRQPQHF	TGTGCCAGCAGCGCGAGTGGGGTTCGTCAGCCCCAGCATTTT
TRBD1	12	TRBV29-1	-	TRBJ2-7	CSVGGTGDEQYF	TGCAGCGTTGGTGGGACAGGGGACGAGCAGTACTTC
TRBD1	14	TRBV10-1	few	TRBJ2-7	CASCGQGVLYEQYF	TGCGCCAGCTGCGGACAGGGGGTTCTCTACGAGCAGTACTTC
-	15	TRBV4-1	-	TRBJ1-4	CASSQDRGIGEKLFF	TGCGCCAGCAGCCAAGATAGGGGAATTGGTGAAAAACTGTTTTTT
TRBD1	14	TRBV11-2	once	TRBJ2-7	CASGYSGTEYEQYF	TGTGCCAGCGGATACTCCGGGACAGAATACGAGCAGTACTTC
-	11	TRBV5-3	once	TRBJ1-1	CARSLKNEAFF	TGTGCCAGAAGCTTGAAAAATGAAGCTTTCTTT
-	14	TRBV5-1	-	TRBJ1-1	CASSLRGVNTEAFF	TGCGCCAGCAGCTTGCGGGGTGTAAACACTGAAGCTTTCTTT
-	14	TRBV29-1	-	TRBJ1-4	CSVKIRSTNEKLFF	TGCAGCGTTAAGATCAGATCAACTAATGAAAAACTGTTTTTT
-	12	TRBV27	-	TRBJ2-1	CASSFGGNEQFF	TGTGCCAGCAGTTTTGGGGGCAATGAGCAGTTCTTC
TRBD2	14	TRBV6-1	-	TRBJ2-7	CASSEGTSFYEQYF	TGTGCCAGCAGTGAAGGGACTAGCTTCTACGAGCAGTACTTC